The clone carrying this T cell receptor beta chain has only one observation. This specimen belongs to a study of OX40 agonist ivuxolimab in advanced cancers. Libraries were prepared by immunoSEQ multiplex PCR; TCRdb keeps only in-frame clonotypes and omits some of them. The sample lists 60,000 or so clones; 88% were seen once. V was shortened by 1 base and J by 5 bases, with 13 bases between the two germline ends. The CDR3 extends over 15 amino acids. Germline V CDR1 and CDR2: SGHDN, FVKESK. Sampling of blood occurred at baseline, cycle 4 day 1, and cycle 7 day 1. The origin of this receptor is an adult with an advanced solid tumor such as melanoma, head and neck, liver or kidney cancer. The rearrangement links TRBV14 to TRBJ2-3; D tentatively fits TRBD1 or TRBD2 (5 bases each). Sample: CD4+ or CD8+ T cells sorted from blood, taken in a trial of the OX40 agonist ivuxolimab. The CDR3 nucleotides are TGTGCCAGCAGCCAAGGACCGGGACGGGGAGATACGCAGTATTTT. Translated, it gives CASSQGPGRGDTQYF.